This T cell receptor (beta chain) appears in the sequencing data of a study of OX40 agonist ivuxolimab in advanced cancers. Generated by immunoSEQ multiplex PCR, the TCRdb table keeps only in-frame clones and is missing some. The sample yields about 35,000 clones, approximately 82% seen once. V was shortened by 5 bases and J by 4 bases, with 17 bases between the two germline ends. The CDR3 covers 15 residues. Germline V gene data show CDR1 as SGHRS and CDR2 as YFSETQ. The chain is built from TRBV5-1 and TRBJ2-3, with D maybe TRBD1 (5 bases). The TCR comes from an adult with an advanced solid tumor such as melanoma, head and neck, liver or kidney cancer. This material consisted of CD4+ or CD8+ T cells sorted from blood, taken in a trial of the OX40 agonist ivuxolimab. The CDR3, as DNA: TGCGCCAGCAGTTCCGGGCTCACAGGAGCAGATACGCAGTATTTT. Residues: CASSSGLTGADTQYF.